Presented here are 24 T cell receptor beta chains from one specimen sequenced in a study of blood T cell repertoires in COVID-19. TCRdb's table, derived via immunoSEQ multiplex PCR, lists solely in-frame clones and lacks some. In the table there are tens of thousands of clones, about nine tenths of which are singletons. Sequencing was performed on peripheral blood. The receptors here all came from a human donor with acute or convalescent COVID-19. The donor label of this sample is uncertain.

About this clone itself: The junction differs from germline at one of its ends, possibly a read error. Written as DNA, the CDR3 is TGCGCCAGCAGCTCCCCCCCCCGGTCGGATAGCAAAGATACGCAGTATTTT. This sequence encodes CASSSPPRSDSKDTQYF. The J gene is TRBJ2-3, the V gene TRBV5-1; D unresolved. Germline V gene sequence: CDR1 SGHRS, CDR2 YFSETQ. This CDR3 contains 17 residues.

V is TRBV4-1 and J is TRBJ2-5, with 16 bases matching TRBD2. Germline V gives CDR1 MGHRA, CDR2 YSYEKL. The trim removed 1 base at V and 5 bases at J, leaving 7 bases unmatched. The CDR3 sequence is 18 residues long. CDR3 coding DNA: TGCGCCAGCAGCCAAGCAGGGACTAGCGGGAGGGCGGGCGAGACCCAGTACTTC. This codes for CASSQAGTSGRAGETQYF.

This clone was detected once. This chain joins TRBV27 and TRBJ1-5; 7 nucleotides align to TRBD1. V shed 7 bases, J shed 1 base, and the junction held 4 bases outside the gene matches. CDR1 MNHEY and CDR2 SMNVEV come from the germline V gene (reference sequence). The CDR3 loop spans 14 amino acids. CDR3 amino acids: CASTQTGSNQPQHF. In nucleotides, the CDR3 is TGTGCCAGCACCCAGACAGGGAGCAATCAGCCCCAGCATTTT.

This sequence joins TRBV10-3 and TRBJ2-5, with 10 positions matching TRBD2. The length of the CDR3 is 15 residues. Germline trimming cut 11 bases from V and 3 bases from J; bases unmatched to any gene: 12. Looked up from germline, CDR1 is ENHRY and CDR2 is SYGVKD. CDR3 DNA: TGTGCCCATGCAAGCGGGGGGGCGGTAGAAGAGACCCAGTACTTC. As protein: CAHASGGAVEETQYF.

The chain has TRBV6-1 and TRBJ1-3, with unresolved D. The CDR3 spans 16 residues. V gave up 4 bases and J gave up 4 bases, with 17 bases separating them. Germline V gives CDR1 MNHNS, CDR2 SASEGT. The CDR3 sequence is CASSAGRLSSGNTIYF. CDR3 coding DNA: TGTGCCAGCAGTGCAGGAAGGTTGTCCTCCGGAAACACCATATATTTT.

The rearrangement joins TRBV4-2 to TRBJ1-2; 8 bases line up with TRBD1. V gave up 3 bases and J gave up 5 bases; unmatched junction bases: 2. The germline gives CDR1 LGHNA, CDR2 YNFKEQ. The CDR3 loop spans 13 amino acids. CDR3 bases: TGTGCCAGCAGCCAGAGGACAGGGTATGGCTACACCTTC. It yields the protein CASSQRTGYGYTF.

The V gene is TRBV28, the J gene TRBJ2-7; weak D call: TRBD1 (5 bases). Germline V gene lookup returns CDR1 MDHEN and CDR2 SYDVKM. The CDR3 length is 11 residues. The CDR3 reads CAIGASYEQYF. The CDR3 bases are TGTGCGATAGGGGCGTCCTACGAGCAGTACTTC.

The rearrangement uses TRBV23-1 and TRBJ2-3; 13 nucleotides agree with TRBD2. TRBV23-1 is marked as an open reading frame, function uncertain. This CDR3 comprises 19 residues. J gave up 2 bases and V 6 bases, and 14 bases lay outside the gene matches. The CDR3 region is CASSPTSGRKIRFTDTQYF. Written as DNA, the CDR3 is TGCGCCAGCAGCCCGACTAGCGGGAGGAAAATTCGGTTCACAGATACGCAGTATTTT.

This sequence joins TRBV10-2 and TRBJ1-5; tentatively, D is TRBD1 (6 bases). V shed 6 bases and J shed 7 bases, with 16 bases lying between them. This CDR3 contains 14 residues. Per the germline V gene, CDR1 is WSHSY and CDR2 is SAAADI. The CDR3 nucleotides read TGCGCCAGCAGCCCTATCCGGACAGTACAGCCCCAGCATTTT. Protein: CASSPIRTVQPQHF.

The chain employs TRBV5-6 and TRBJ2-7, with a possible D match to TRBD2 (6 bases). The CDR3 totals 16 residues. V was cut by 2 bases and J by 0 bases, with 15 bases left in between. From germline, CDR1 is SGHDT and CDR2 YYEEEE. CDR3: CASSFAMLAVSYEQYF. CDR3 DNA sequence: TGTGCCAGCAGCTTTGCTATGTTAGCGGTCTCCTACGAGCAGTACTTC.

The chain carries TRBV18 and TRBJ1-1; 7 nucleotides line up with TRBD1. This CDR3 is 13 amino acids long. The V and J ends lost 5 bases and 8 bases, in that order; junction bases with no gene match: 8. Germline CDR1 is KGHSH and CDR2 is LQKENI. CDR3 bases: TGTGCCAGCTCAGATGGGACAGACCGCGAAGCTTTCTTT. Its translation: CASSDGTDREAFF.

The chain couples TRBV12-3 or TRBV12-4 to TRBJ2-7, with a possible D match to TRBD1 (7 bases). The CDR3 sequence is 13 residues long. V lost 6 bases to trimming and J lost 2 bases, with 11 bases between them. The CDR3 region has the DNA TGTGCCAGCAGCCGGGGGACAGCCTACGAGCAGTACTTC. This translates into CASSRGTAYEQYF.

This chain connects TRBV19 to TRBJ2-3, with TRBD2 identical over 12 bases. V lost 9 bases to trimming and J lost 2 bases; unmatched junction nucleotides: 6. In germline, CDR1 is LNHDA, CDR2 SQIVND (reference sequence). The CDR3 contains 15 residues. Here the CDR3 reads CASGGLAGFTDTQYF. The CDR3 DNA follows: TGTGCCAGCGGCGGACTAGCGGGGTTCACAGATACGCAGTATTTT.

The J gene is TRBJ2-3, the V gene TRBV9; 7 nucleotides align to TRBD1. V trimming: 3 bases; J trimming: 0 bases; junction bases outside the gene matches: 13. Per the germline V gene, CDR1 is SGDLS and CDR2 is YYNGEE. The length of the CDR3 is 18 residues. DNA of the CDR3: TGTGCCAGCAGCGCCCCGGACAGGTCCATTTCTAGCACAGATACGCAGTATTTT. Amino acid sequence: CASSAPDRSISSTDTQYF. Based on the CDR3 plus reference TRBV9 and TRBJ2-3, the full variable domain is DSGVTQTPKHLITATGQRVTLRCSPRSGDLSVYWYQQSLDQGLQFLIQYYNGEERAKGNILERFSAQQFPDLHSELNLSSLELGDSALYFCASSAPDRSISSTDTQYFGPGTRLTVL.

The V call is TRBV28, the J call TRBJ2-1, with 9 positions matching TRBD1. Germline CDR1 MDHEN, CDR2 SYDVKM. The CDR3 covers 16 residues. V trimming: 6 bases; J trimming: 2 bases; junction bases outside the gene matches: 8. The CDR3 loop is CASSTTGGFAYNEQFF. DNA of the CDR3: TGTGCCAGCAGCACGACAGGGGGTTTCGCCTACAATGAGCAGTTCTTC.

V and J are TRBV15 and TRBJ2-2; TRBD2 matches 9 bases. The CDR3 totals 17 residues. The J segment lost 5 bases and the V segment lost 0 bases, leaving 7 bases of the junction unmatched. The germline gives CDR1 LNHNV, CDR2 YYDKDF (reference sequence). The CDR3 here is CATSRDSGGRETGELFF. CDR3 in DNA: TGTGCCACCAGCAGAGATAGTGGCGGGAGGGAGACCGGGGAGCTGTTTTTT.

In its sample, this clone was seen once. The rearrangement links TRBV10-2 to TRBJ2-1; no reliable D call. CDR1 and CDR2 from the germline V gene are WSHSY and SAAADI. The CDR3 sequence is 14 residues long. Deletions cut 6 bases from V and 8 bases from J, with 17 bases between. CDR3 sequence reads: CASSVDLPMDEQFF. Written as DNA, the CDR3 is TGCGCCAGCAGCGTAGACTTGCCTATGGATGAGCAGTTCTTC.

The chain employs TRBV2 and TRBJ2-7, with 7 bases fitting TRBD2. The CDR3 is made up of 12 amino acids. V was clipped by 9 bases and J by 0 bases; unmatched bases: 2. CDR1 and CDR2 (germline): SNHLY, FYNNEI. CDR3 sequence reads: CASRDYSYEQYF. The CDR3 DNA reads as TGTGCCAGTCGGGACTACTCCTACGAGCAGTACTTC.

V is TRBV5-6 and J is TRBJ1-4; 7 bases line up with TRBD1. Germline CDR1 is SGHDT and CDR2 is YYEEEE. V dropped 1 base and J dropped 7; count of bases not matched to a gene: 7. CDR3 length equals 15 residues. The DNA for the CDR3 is TGTGCCAGCAGCTTGAAGGGGGCTTCTGGTGAAAAACTGTTTTTT. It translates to CASSLKGASGEKLFF.

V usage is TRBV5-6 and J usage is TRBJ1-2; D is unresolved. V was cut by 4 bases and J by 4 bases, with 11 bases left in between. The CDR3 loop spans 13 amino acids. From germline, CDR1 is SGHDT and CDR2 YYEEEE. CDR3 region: CASSRTETYGYTF. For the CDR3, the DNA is TGTGCCAGCAGCCGTACAGAGACCTATGGCTACACCTTC.

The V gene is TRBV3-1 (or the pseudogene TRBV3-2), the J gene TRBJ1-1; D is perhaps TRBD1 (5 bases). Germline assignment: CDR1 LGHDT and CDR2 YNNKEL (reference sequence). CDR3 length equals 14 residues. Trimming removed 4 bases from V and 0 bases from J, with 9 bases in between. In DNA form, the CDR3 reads TGTGCCAGCAGCCTGCGGGGGTTGAACACTGAAGCTTTCTTT. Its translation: CASSLRGLNTEAFF.

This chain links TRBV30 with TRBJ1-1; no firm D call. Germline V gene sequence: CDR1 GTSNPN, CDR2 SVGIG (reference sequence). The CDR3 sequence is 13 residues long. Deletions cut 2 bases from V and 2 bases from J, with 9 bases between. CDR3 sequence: CAWSLEGNTEAFF. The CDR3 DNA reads TGTGCCTGGAGTCTTGAGGGAAACACTGAAGCTTTCTTT.

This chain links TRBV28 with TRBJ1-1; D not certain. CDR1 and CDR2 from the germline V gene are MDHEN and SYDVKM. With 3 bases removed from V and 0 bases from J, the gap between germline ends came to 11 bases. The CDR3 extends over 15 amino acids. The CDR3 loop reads CASSFLAGLNTEAFF. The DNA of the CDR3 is TGTGCCAGCAGTTTCCTCGCGGGGTTGAACACTGAAGCTTTCTTT.

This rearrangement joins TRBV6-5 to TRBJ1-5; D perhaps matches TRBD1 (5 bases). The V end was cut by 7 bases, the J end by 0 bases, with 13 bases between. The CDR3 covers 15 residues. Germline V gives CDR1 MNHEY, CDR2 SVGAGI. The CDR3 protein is CASKPTGDSNQPQHF. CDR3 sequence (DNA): TGTGCCAGCAAGCCGACGGGGGATAGCAATCAGCCCCAGCATTTT.